This T cell receptor beta chain was identified in a study of CD8+CD57+ T cells in acquired aplastic anemia. This clonotype was seen more than once but under ten times. The antigen remains undetermined. Points from the study as a whole: The number of CD8+ CDR3 sequences shared by patients and controls was twenty-nine. Patients versus controls showed no significant CD8+ Simpson's diversity difference.

Both TCR beta VDJ combination and CDR3 sequence profiling were carried out. Genomic DNA was the template for this profiling. TCRdb re-called the reads with MiXCR, one entry per CDR3 protein. The table lists hundreds of thousands of distinct CDR3 sequences, around 60% of them singletons. Germline V lookup: CDR1 SGHRS, CDR2 YFSETQ. The V end was cut by 0 bases, the J end by 9 bases, with 13 bases between. The CDR3 runs to 15 residues. The TCR originated in a human donor with severe aplastic anemia or a healthy control (not recorded which). Sample: sorted CD4+, CD8+, or CD8+CD57+ T cells (not recorded which) from PBMCs. This rearrangement joins TRBV5-1 to TRBJ1-6; D uncertain. The CDR3 DNA sequence: TGCGCCAGCAGCTTGGACCCTCAGGTAGCTTCACCCCTCCACTTT. Amino acids: CASSLDPQVASPLHF.